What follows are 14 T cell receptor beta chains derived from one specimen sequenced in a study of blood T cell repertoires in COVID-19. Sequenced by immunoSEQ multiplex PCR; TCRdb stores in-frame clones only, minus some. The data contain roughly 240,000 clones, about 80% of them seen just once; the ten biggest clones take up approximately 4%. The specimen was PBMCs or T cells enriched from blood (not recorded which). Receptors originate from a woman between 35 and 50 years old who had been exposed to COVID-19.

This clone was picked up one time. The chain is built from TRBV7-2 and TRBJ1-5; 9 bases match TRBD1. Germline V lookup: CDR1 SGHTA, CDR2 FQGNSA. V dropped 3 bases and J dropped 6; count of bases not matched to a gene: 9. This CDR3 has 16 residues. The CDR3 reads CASSFSGQGNAQPQHF. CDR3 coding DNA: TGTGCCAGCAGCTTTTCAGGACAGGGGAACGCTCAGCCCCAGCATTTT.

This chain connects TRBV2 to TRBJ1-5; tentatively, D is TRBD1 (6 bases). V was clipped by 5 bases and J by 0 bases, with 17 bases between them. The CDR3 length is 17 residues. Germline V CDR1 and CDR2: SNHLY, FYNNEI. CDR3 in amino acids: CASSREGGAYSNQPQHF. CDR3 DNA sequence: TGTGCCAGCAGTAGGGAGGGGGGGGCGTATAGCAATCAGCCCCAGCATTTT. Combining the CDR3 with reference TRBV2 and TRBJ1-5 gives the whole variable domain EPEVTQTPSHQVTQMGQEVILRCVPISNHLYFYWYRQILGQKVEFLVSFYNNEISEKSEIFDDQFSVERPDGSNFTLKIRSTKLEDSAMYFCASSREGGAYSNQPQHFGDGTRLSIL.

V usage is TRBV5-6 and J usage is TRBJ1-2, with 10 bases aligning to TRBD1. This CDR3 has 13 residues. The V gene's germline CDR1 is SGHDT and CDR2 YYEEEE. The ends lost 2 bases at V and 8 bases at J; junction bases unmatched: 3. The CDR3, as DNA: TGTGCCAGCAGCTTAGACAGGGGGCGAGGCTACACCTTC. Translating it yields CASSLDRGRGYTF. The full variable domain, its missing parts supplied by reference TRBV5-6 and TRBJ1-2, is DAGVTQSPTHLIKTRGQQVTLRCSPKSGHDTVSWYQQALGQGPQFIFQYYEEEERQRGNFPDRFSGHQFPNYSSELNVNALLLGDSALYLCASSLDRGRGYTFGSGTRLTVV.

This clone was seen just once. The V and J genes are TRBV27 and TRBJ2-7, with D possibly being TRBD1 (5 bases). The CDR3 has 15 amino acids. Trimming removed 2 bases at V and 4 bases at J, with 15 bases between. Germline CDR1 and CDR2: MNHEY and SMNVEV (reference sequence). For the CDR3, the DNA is TGTGCCAGCAGTTTAATTGATGGGGCAACTTACGAGCAGTACTTC. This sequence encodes CASSLIDGATYEQYF.

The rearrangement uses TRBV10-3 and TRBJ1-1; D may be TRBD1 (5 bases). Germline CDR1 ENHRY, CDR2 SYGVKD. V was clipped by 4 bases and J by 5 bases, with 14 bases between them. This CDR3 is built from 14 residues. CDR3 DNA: TGTGCCATCAGTGGTCGGCAGGGAAGGACTGAAGCTTTCTTT. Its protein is CAISGRQGRTEAFF.

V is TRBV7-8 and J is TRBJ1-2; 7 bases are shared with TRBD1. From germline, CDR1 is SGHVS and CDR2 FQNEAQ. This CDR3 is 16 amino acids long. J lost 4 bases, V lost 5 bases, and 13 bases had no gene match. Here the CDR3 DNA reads TGTGCCAGCAGCATCCGAACCGGGACAGAGAGCTATGGCTACACCTTC. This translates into CASSIRTGTESYGYTF. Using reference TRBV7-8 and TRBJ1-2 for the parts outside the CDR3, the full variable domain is GAGVSQSPRYKVAKRGQDVALRCDPISGHVSLFWYQQALGQGPEFLTYFQNEAQLDKSGLPSDRFFAERPEGSVSTLKIQRTQQEDSAVYLCASSIRTGTESYGYTFGSGTRLTVV.

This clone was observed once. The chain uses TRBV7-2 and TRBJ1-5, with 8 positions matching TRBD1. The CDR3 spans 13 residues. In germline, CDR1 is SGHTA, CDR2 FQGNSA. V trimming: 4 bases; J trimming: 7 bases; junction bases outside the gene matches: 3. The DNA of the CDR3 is TGTGCCAGCAGCTCCAGGGGGCCCCAGCCCCAGCATTTT. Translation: CASSSRGPQPQHF. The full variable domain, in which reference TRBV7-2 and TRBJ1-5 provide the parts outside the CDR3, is GAGVSQSPSNKVTEKGKDVELRCDPISGHTALYWYRQSLGQGLEFLIYFQGNSAPDKSGLPSDRFSAERTGGSVSTLTIQRTQQEDSAVYLCASSSRGPQPQHFGDGTRLSIL.

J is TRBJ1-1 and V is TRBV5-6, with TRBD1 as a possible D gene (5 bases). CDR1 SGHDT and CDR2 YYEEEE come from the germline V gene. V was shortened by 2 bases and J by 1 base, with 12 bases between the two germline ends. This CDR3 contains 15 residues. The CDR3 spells CASSFRGYGNTEAFF. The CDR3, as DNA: TGTGCCAGCAGCTTCCGGGGGTATGGGAACACTGAAGCTTTCTTT.

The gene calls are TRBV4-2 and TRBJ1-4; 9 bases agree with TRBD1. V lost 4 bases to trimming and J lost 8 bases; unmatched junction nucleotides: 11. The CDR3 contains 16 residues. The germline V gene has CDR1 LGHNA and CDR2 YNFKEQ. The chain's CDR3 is CASSRTGQGFGEKLFF. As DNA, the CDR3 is TGTGCCAGCAGCCGCACCGGACAGGGGTTTGGAGAAAAACTGTTTTTT.

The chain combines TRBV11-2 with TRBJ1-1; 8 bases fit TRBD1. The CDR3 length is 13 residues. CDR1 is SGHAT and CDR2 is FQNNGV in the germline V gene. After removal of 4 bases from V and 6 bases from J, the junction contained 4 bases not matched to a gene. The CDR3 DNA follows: TGTGCCAGCAGCTCGACAGGGGTCCCTGAAGCTTTCTTT. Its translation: CASSSTGVPEAFF.

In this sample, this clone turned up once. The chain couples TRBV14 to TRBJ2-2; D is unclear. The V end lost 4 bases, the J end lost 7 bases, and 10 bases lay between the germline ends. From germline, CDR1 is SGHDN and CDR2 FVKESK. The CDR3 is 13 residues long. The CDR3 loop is CASSPTRVGELFF. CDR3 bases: TGTGCCAGCAGCCCTACCCGGGTCGGGGAGCTGTTTTTT.

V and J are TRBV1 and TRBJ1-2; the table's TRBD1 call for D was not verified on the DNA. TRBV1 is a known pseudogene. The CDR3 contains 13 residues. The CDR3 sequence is CTSSQDQGTRTGW. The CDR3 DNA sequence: TGCACCAGCAGCCAAGATCAGGGGACGAGGACAGGGTGG.

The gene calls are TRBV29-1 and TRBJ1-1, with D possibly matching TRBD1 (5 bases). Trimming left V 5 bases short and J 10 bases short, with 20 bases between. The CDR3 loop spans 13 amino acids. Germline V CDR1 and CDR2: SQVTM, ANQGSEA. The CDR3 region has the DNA TGCAGCGTTTTTAAACGACAGAGCCAGGGAGCTTTCTTT. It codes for CSVFKRQSQGAFF. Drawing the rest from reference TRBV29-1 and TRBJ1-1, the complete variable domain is SAVISQKPSRDICQRGTSLTIQCQVDSQVTMMFWYRQQPGQSLTLIATANQGSEATYESGFVIDKFPISRPNLTFSTLTVSNMSPEDSSIYLCSVFKRQSQGAFFGQGTRLTVV.

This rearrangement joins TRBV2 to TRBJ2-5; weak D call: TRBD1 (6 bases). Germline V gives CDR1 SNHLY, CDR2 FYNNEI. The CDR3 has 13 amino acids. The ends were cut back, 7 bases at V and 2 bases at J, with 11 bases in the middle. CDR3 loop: CASKFDRQETQYF. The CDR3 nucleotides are TGTGCCAGCAAGTTTGACAGGCAAGAGACCCAGTACTTC.